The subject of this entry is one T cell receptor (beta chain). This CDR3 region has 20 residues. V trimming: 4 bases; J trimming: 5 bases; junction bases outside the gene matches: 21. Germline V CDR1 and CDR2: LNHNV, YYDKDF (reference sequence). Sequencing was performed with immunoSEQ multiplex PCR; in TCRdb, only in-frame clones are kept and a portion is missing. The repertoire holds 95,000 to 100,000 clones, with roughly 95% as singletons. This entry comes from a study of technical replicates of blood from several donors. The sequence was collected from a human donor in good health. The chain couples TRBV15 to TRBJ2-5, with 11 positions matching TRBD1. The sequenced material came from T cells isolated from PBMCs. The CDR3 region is CATSTIGRTPPGQGGETQYF. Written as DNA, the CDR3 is TGTGCCACCAGCACAATCGGCCGTACTCCTCCGGGACAGGGGGGTGAGACCCAGTACTTC.